The entry that follows covers one TCR beta chain sequence. The assay was immunoSEQ multiplex PCR, and TCRdb's table has in-frame clones only and misses some. The sample shows about 160,000 clones, roughly 95% of them seen only once. The data belong to a study of cytomegalovirus exposure and HLA in healthy donors. The CDR3 loop spans 14 amino acids. Germline values: CDR1 LGHNT, CDR2 FRNRAP. V lost 6 bases to trimming and J lost 2 bases, with 12 bases between them. The source of this sequence is a young woman in good health and CMV-seronegative. V and J are TRBV12-5 and TRBJ2-3; D not resolved. Sequencing used PBMCs. CDR3 residues: CASGPTSYTDTQYF. The CDR3 bases are TGTGCTAGTGGCCCTACCTCCTACACAGATACGCAGTATTTT.